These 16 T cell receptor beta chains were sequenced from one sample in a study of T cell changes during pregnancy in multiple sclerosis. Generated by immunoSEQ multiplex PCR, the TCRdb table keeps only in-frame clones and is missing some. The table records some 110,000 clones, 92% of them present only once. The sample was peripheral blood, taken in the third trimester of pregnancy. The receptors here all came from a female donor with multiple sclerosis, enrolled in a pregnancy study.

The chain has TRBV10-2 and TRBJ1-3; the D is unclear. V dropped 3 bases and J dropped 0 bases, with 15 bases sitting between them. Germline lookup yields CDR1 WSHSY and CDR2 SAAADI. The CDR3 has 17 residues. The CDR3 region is CASSEDFGAVSGNTIYF. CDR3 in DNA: TGCGCCAGCAGTGAAGATTTCGGAGCAGTCTCTGGAAACACCATATATTTT.

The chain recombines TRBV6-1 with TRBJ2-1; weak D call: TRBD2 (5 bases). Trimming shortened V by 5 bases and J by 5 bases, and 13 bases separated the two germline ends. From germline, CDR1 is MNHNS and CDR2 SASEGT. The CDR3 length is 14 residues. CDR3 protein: CASSPSGAHNEQFF. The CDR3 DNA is TGTGCCAGCAGTCCGAGCGGCGCCCACAATGAGCAGTTCTTC.

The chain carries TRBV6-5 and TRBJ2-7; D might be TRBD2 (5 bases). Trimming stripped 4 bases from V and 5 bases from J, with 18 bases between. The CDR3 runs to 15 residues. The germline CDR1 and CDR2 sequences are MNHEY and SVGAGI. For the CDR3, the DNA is TGTGCCAGCAGTTCCCAGGTGTCGGGGAACCACGAGCAGTACTTC. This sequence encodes CASSSQVSGNHEQYF.

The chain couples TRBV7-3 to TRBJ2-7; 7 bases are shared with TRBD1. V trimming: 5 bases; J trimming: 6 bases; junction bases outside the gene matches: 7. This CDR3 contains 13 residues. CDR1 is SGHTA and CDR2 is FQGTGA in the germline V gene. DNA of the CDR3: TGTGCCAGCAGCAGACAGGGACAGATCGAGCAGTACTTC. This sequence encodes CASSRQGQIEQYF. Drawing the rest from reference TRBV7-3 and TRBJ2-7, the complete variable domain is GAGVSQTPSNKVTEKGKYVELRCDPISGHTALYWYRQSLGQGPEFLIYFQGTGAADDSGLPNDRFFAVRPEGSVSTLKIQRTERGDSAVYLCASSRQGQIEQYFGPGTRLTVT.

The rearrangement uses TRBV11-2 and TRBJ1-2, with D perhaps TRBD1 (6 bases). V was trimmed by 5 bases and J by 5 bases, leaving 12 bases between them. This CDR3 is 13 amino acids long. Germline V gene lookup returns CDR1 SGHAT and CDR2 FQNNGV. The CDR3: CASSRSGQYGYTF. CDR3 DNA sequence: TGTGCCAGCAGCCGCTCCGGACAGTATGGCTACACCTTC. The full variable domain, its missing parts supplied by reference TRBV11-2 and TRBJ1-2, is EAGVAQSPRYKIIEKRQSVAFWCNPISGHATLYWYQQILGQGPKLLIQFQNNGVVDDSQLPKDRFSAERLKGVDSTLKIQPAKLEDSAVYLCASSRSGQYGYTFGSGTRLTVV.

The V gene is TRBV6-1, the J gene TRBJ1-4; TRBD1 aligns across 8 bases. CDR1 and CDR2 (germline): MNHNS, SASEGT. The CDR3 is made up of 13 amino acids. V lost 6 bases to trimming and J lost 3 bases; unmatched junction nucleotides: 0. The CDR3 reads CASRGQANEKLFF. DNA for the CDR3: TGTGCCAGCAGGGGACAGGCTAATGAAAAACTGTTTTTT.

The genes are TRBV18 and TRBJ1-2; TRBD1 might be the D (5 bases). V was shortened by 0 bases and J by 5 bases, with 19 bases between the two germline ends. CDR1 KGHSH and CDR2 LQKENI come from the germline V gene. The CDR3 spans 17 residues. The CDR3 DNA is TGTGCCAGCTCACCACCGACCGGCAAGGGGCTGCAGTATGGCTACACCTTC. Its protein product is CASSPPTGKGLQYGYTF.

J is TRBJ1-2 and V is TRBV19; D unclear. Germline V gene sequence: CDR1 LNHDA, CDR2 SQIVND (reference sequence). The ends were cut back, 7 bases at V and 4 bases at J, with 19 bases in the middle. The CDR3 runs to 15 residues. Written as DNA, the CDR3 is TGTGCCAGTACCCCAAGCCGGGGAAGAGGCTATGGCTACACCTTC. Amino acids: CASTPSRGRGYGYTF.

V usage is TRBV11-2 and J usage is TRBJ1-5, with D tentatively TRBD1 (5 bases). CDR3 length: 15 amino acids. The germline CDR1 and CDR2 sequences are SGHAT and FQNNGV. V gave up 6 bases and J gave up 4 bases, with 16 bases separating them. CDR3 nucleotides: TGTGCCAGCAGTATAGACGGTGCAGGGAATCAGCCCCAGCATTTT. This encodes CASSIDGAGNQPQHF.

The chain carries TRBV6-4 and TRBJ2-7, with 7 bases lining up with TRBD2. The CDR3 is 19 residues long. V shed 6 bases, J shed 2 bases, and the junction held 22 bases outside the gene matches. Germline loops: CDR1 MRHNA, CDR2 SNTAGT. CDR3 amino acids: CASSGTGSVYTSDTYEQYF. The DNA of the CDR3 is TGTGCCAGCAGCGGGACGGGGTCAGTCTATACTAGCGATACCTACGAGCAGTACTTC.

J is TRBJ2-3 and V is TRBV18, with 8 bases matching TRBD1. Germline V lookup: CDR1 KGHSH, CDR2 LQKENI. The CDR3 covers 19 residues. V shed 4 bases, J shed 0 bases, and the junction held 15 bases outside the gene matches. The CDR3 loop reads CASSRTGTGAYASTDTQYF. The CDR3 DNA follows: TGTGCCAGCTCACGCACCGGGACAGGCGCCTACGCTAGCACAGATACGCAGTATTTT.

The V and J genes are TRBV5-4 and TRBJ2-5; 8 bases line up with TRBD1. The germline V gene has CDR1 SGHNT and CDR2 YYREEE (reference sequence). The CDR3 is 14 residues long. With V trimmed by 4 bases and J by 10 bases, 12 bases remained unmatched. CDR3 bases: TGTGCCAGCAGCCCAGGACAGGGCCTCGGTTACCAGTACTTC. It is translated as CASSPGQGLGYQYF.

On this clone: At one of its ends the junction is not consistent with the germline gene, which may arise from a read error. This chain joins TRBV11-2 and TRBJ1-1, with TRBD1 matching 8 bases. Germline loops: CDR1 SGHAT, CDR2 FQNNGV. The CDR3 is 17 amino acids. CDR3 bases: TGTGCCAGCAGCTTAGATCAGGGGGCTCTGGTGAAGACTGAAGCTTTCTTT. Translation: CASSLDQGALVKTEAFF.

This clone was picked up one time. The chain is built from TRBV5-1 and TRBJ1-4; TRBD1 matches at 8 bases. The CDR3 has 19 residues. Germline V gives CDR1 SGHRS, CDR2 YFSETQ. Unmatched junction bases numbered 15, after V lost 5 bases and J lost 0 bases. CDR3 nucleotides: TGCGCCAGCAGTCGGACAGGGAGGGAAGTGCTGGCAACTAATGAAAAACTGTTTTTT. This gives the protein CASSRTGREVLATNEKLFF. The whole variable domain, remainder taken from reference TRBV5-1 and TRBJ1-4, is KAGVTQTPRYLIKTRGQQVTLSCSPISGHRSVSWYQQTPGQGLQFLFEYFSETQRNKGNFPGRFSGRQFSNSRSEMNVSTLELGDSALYLCASSRTGREVLATNEKLFFGSGTQLSVL.

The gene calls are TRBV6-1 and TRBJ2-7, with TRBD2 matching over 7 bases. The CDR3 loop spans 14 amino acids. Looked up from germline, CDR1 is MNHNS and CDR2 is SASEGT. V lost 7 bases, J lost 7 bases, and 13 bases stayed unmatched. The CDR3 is CASTGLEKLREQYF. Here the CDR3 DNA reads TGTGCCAGCACCGGACTAGAAAAGTTGCGGGAGCAGTACTTC.

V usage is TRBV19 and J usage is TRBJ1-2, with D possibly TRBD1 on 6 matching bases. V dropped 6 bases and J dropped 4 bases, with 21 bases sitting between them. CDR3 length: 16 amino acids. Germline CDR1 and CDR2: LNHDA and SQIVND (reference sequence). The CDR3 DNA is TGTGCCAGTAGGGTCAAACAGGGAAAGCGGAGCTATGGCTACACCTTC. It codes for CASRVKQGKRSYGYTF. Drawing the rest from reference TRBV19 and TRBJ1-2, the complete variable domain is DGGITQSPKYLFRKEGQNVTLSCEQNLNHDAMYWYRQDPGQGLRLIYYSQIVNDFQKGDIAEGYSVSREKKESFPLTVTSAQKNPTAFYLCASRVKQGKRSYGYTFGSGTRLTVV.